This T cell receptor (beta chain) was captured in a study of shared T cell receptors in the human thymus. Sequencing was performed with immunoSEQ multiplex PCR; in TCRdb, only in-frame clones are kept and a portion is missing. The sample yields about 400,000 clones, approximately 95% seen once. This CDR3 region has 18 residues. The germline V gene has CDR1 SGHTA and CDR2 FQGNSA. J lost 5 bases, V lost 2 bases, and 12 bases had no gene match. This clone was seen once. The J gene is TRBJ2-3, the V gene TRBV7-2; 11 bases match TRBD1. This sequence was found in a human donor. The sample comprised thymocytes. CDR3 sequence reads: CASSLSLRDRGGEDTQYF. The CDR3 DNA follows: TGTGCCAGCAGCTTAAGCCTTAGGGACAGGGGGGGCGAAGATACGCAGTATTTT.